This TCR beta chain was observed in a study of blood T cell repertoires in COVID-19. Overall study: Sites in the United States, Italy and Spain provided acute and convalescent COVID-19 samples. PBMCs, B-cell-depleted T cells, or T cells were the source of the cDNA or gDNA that made up the material.

In the authors' workflow: Reference gene primer amplification gave nucleated cell count estimates. The protocol was immunoSEQ multiplex PCR, while the TCRdb copy is restricted to in-frame clones and leaves out a portion. The V and J calls and clone size were taken over from that table, and D and trimming were inferred from the DNA. Of over 90,000 clones in the sample, around 82% were seen once. Germline lookup yields CDR1 MDHEN and CDR2 SYDVKM. The CDR3 runs to 14 residues. V lost 0 bases and J lost 4, with 7 bases in between. The receptor was isolated from a human donor in a cohort sampled during active or convalescent COVID-19. The specimen was peripheral blood. The chain employs TRBV28 and TRBJ1-5; no clear D gene. The CDR3: CASSLWAENQPQHF. As DNA, the CDR3 is TGTGCCAGCAGTTTATGGGCGGAGAATCAGCCCCAGCATTTT. The full variable domain, its missing parts supplied by reference TRBV28 and TRBJ1-5, is DVKVTQSSRYLVKRTGEKVFLECVQDMDHENMFWYRQDPGLGLRLIYFSYDVKMKEKGDIPEGYSVSREKKERFSLILESASTNQTSMYLCASSLWAENQPQHFGDGTRLSIL.